This T cell receptor beta chain was captured in a study of shared T cell receptors in the human thymus. Using immunoSEQ multiplex PCR, the repertoire was profiled, and TCRdb retains in-frame clones only, with some absent. This sample yields around 730,000 clones, of which 70% to 90% are seen a single time; about 0.0098% belongs to the top ten. Germline CDR1 SNHLY, CDR2 FYNNEI. This CDR3 is built from 18 residues. The germline V and J ends were trimmed by 8 bases and 1 base, with 21 bases remaining between them. This clone was seen just once. The same data also went into a second study, on human thymus T cells. That source notes: The donor group consisted of healthy Finnish infants who were having corrective surgery for congenital heart defects.

The sample comprised thymocytes. V gene TRBV2 combines with J gene TRBJ1-6; possibly TRBD1 for D (6 bases). This TCR came from a girl younger than two with a congenital heart defect. The CDR3 region is CASSSSRDIESYNSPLHF. In nucleotides, the CDR3 is TGTGCCAGCTCCTCCTCTCGGGACATCGAATCCTATAATTCACCCCTCCACTTT.